The next 8 T cell receptor beta chains were all read from a single sample in a study of CD8 T cells in Susac syndrome. An input of about 0.5 to 1 ug of RNA was subjected to reverse transcription using random hexamers. One entry per CDR3 protein results from TCRdb running MiXCR on the immunoSEQ multiplex PCR reads. The data contain 120,000 to 150,000 distinct CDR3 sequences, roughly 95% of them seen just once; the ten biggest clones take up around 0.08%. The sequencing input was CD4+ T cells from PBMCs. Receptors originate from a human donor in good health.

Only one count was recorded for this clonotype. The chain carries TRBV29-1 and TRBJ1-5, with 10 bases fitting TRBD1. The CDR3 is 14 amino acids. The trim removed 6 bases at V and 2 bases at J, leaving 4 bases unmatched. Germline V gives CDR1 SQVTM, CDR2 ANQGSEA. As DNA, the CDR3 is TGCAGCGTAGCGACAGGGGGCGGCAATCAGCCCCAGCATTTT. Translating gives CSVATGGGNQPQHF.

CDR3 protein: CASSALQGGYGYTF. The CDR3 nucleotides read TGCGCCAGCAGCGCCTTACAGGGTGGCTATGGCTACACCTTC. J is TRBJ1-2 and V is TRBV5-1, with D possibly being TRBD1 (6 bases). With 4 bases removed from V and 4 bases from J, the gap between germline ends came to 14 bases. The CDR3 consists of 14 residues. Per the germline V gene, CDR1 is SGHRS and CDR2 is YFSETQ.

This clonotype was seen only once. This sequence joins TRBV7-2 and TRBJ2-1, with D perhaps matching TRBD2 (6 bases). The CDR3 has 16 residues. V lost 3 bases to trimming and J lost 1 base, with 13 bases between them. Germline V gene lookup returns CDR1 SGHTA and CDR2 FQGNSA. The CDR3 DNA reads TGTGCCAGCAGCTTGTTGGGACTGACATCCTACAATGAGCAGTTCTTC. This codes for CASSLLGLTSYNEQFF. The variable domain in full, completed from reference TRBV7-2 and TRBJ2-1, reads GAGVSQSPSNKVTEKGKDVELRCDPISGHTALYWYRQSLGQGLEFLIYFQGNSAPDKSGLPSDRFSAERTGGSVSTLTIQRTQQEDSAVYLCASSLLGLTSYNEQFFGPGTRLTVL.

The chain couples TRBV14 to TRBJ2-7; TRBD1 might be the D (6 bases). The CDR3 spans 16 residues. CDR1 and CDR2 (germline): SGHDN, FVKESK. Between the trimmed V and J ends, which lost 3 bases and 5 bases, there was a span of 20 bases. The CDR3 nucleotides read TGTGCCAGCAGCCACCCTCCGGGACACGGTCTAGACGAGCAGTACTTC. It codes for CASSHPPGHGLDEQYF.

This sequence joins TRBV13 and TRBJ2-7, with TRBD2 matching 8 bases. The junction had 3 bases not matched to a gene; V was cut back by 3 bases and J by 5 bases. This CDR3 spans 13 amino acids. CDR1 and CDR2 (germline): PRHDT, FYEKMQ (reference sequence). CDR3 nucleotide sequence: TGTGCCAGCAGCTTGCGGGGGGCACACGAGCAGTACTTC. It specifies CASSLRGAHEQYF.

This sequence joins TRBV4-1 and TRBJ2-1, with 7 positions matching TRBD2. After removal of 4 bases from V and 8 bases from J, the junction contained 2 bases not matched to a gene. Germline loops: CDR1 MGHRA, CDR2 YSYEKL. CDR3 length equals 12 residues. The CDR3 region is CASSRAGDEQFF. In DNA, the CDR3 is TGCGCCAGCAGCCGGGCGGGGGATGAGCAGTTCTTC.

This clonotype was observed a single time. The chain is built from TRBV12-3 or TRBV12-4 and TRBJ1-1; no clear D gene. Trimming cost V 5 bases and J 1 base, with 11 bases left between them. The CDR3 loop spans 14 amino acids. The CDR3: CASSGEAQNTEAFF. CDR3 DNA: TGTGCCAGCAGTGGAGAGGCGCAGAACACTGAAGCTTTCTTT.

The rearrangement joins TRBV3-1 to TRBJ1-3; D is ambiguous. The CDR3 length is 13 residues. Germline V gene lookup returns CDR1 LGHDT and CDR2 YNNKEL (reference sequence). Between the trimmed V and J ends, which lost 2 bases and 10 bases, there was a span of 12 bases. The CDR3 region has the DNA TGTGCCAGCAGCCAAACCCTGCAAGGGACCATATATTTT. It translates to CASSQTLQGTIYF.